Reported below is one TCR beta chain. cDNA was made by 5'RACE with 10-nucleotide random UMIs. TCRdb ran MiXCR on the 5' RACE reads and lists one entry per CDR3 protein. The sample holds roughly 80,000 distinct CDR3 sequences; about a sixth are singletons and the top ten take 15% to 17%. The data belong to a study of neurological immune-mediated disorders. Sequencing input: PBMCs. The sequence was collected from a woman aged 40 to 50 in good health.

The CDR3 sequence: CASSRETGVNGYTF. In DNA, the CDR3 is TGTGCCAGCTCACGAGAGACAGGGGTAAATGGCTACACCTTC. The chain employs TRBV18 and TRBJ1-2; 8 bases match TRBD1. V shed 4 bases and J 6 bases; nucleotides not matched to a gene: 7. This CDR3 has 14 amino acids. CDR1 and CDR2 (germline): KGHSH, LQKENI.